The 5 T cell receptor beta chains listed next were all sequenced from one sample in a study of tumor-infiltrating lymphocytes in primary liver carcinoma. In addition to blood RNA drawn from unsorted whole blood, germline DNA was extracted. Reverse transcription of approximately 0.55 ug total RNA with a constant-region primer produced TCR beta cDNA. Modified slightly, ARM-PCR produced TCR beta libraries over three nested multiplex PCR rounds. Researchers ran the first two PCR rounds for roughly 11 cycles each with TRBV1-TRBV30 forward primers and a C-beta reverse primer. TCRdb ran MiXCR on the multiplex PCR reads and lists one entry per CDR3 protein. This sample carries about 350,000 distinct CDR3 sequences, 65% of them seen once, and the ten largest clones take about 6%. The sample taken for sequencing was peripheral blood. These receptor sequences come from a man between 35 and 55 years old with primary liver carcinoma and hepatitis B virus infection.

This clonotype was seen only a few times. This chain links TRBV6-5 with TRBJ2-3; tentatively, D is TRBD1 (5 bases). The germline V gene has CDR1 MNHEY and CDR2 SVGAGI. The length of the CDR3 is 13 residues. Trimming pared 7 bases from V and 0 bases from J, leaving 8 bases between. CDR3 region: CASKGASTDTQYF. The CDR3 nucleotides are TGTGCCAGCAAAGGGGCTAGCACAGATACGCAGTATTTT.

This clonotype was seen ten or more times. The chain is built from TRBV6-2 or TRBV6-3 and TRBJ2-1; the match to TRBD2 covers 8 bases. The CDR3 consists of 14 residues. Germline CDR1 is MNHEY and CDR2 is SVGEGT. With V trimmed by 9 bases and J by 3 bases, 7 bases remained unmatched. This chain's CDR3 is CARGLAGRYNEQFF. In DNA, the CDR3 is TGTGCCAGAGGATTAGCGGGACGCTACAATGAGCAGTTCTTC.

Regarding this clonotype: Being one base from a much bigger clone, this may be a read error. This chain uses TRBV6-1 with TRBJ2-7, with TRBD2 matching 7 bases. CDR3 size: 15 residues. Germline V gives CDR1 MNHNS, CDR2 SASEGT. V lost 3 bases and J lost 3; bases outside the gene matches: 8. The CDR3 loop is CASSEVRWGGYEQYF. In nucleotides, the CDR3 is TGTGCCAGCAGTGAGGTCAGGTGGGGGGGCTACGAGCAGTACTTC.

With regard to this clonotype: One end of the junction fails to match germline, which may point to a read error. The chain couples TRBV11-2 to TRBJ2-7; D is possibly TRBD2 (6 bases). The germline V gene has CDR1 SGHAT and CDR2 FQNNGV. This CDR3 contains 18 residues. CDR3 DNA: TGTGCCAGCAGCTTAGGCCCTGTTGTTGTGGGAGGCTCCTACGAGCTGTACTTC. As protein: CASSLGPVVVGGSYELYF.

This clonotype was detected ten times or more. The rearrangement links TRBV6-6 to TRBJ1-1; tentative D call: TRBD1 (6 bases). Trimming shortened V by 7 bases and J by 1 base, and 13 bases separated the two germline ends. The CDR3 has 14 amino acids. Germline assignment: CDR1 MNHNY and CDR2 SVGAGI (reference sequence). CDR3 region: CASNQQGANTEAFF. The CDR3 DNA is TGTGCCAGCAACCAACAGGGTGCGAACACTGAAGCTTTCTTT.